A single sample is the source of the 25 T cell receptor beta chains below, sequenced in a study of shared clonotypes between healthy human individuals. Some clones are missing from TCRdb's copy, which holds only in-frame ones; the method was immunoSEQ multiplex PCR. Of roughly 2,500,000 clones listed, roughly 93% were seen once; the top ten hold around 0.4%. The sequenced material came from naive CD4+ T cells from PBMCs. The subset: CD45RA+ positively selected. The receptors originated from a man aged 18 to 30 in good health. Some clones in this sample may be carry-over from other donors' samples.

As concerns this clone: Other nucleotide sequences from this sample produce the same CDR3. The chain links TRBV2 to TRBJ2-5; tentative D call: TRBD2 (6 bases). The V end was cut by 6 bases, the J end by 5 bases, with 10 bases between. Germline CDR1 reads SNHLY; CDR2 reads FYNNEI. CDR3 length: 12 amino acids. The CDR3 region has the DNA TGTGCCAGCAGCGCTAGCGAGGAGACCCAGTACTTC. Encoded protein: CASSASEETQYF.

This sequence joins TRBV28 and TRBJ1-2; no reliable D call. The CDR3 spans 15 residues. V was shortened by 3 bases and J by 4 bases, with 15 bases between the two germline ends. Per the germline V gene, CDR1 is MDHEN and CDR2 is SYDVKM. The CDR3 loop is CASSFRGPWTYGYTF. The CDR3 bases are TGTGCCAGCAGTTTTCGAGGCCCCTGGACCTATGGCTACACCTTC.

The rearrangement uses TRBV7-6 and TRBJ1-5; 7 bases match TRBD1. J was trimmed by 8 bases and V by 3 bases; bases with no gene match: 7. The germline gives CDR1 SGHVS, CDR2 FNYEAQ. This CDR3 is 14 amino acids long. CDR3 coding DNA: TGTGCCAGCAGCTTGACAGGGTTTTTGGAGCCCCAGCATTTT. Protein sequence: CASSLTGFLEPQHF.

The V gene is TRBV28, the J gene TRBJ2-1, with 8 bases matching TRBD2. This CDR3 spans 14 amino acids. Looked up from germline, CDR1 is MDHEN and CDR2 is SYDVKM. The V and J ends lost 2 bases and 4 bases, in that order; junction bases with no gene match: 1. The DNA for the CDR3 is TGTGCCAGCAGTTTAGAGCGGGGGTACAATGAGCAGTTCTTC. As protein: CASSLERGYNEQFF. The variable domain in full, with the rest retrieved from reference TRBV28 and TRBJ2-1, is DVKVTQSSRYLVKRTGEKVFLECVQDMDHENMFWYRQDPGLGLRLIYFSYDVKMKEKGDIPEGYSVSREKKERFSLILESASTNQTSMYLCASSLERGYNEQFFGPGTRLTVL.

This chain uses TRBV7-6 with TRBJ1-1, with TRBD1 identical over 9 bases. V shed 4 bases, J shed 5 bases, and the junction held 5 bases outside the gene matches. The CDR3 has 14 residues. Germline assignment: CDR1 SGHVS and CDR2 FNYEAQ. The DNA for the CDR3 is TGTGCCAGCAGCTCACAGGGGGCATTGACTGAAGCTTTCTTT. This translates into CASSSQGALTEAFF.

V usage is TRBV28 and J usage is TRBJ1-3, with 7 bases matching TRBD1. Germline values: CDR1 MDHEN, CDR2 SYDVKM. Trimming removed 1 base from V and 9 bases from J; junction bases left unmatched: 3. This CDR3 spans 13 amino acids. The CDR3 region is CASSLLTGATIYF. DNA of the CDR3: TGTGCCAGCAGTTTATTAACAGGGGCCACCATATATTTT. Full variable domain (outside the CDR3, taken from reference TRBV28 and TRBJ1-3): DVKVTQSSRYLVKRTGEKVFLECVQDMDHENMFWYRQDPGLGLRLIYFSYDVKMKEKGDIPEGYSVSREKKERFSLILESASTNQTSMYLCASSLLTGATIYFGEGSWLTVV.

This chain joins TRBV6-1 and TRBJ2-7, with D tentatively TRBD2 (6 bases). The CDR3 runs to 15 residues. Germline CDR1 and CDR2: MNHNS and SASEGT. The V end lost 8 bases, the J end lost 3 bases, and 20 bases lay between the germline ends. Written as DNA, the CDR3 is TGTGCCAGCCATATCGACCGGGACTCTTTCTACGAGCAGTACTTC. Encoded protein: CASHIDRDSFYEQYF.

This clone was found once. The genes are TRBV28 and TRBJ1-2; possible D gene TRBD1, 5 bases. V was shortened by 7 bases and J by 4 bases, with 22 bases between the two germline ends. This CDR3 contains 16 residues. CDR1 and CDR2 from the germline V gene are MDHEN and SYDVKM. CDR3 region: CASTTGTSRHFYGYTF. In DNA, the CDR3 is TGTGCCAGCACCACTGGGACGTCCCGTCACTTCTATGGCTACACCTTC.

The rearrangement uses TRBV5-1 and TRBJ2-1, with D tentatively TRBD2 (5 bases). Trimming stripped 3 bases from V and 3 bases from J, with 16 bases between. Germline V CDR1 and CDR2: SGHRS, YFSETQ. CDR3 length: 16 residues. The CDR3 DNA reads TGCGCCAGCAGCTCTGGTGGACTGAATAACTACAATGAGCAGTTCTTC. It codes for CASSSGGLNNYNEQFF. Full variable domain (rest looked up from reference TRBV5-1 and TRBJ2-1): KAGVTQTPRYLIKTRGQQVTLSCSPISGHRSVSWYQQTPGQGLQFLFEYFSETQRNKGNFPGRFSGRQFSNSRSEMNVSTLELGDSALYLCASSSGGLNNYNEQFFGPGTRLTVL.

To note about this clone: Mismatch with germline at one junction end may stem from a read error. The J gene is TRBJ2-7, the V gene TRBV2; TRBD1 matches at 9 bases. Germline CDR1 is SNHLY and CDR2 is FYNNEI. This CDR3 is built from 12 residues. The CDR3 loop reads CASSVLMDRGYF. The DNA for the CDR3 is TGTGCCAGCAGTGTTCTGATGGACAGGGGTTATTTC.

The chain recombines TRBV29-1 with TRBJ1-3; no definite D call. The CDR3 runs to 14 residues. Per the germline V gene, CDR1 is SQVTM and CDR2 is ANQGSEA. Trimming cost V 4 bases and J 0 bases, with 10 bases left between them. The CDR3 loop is CSVVSGFSGNTIYF. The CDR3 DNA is TGCAGCGTTGTTTCAGGCTTCTCTGGAAACACCATATATTTT.

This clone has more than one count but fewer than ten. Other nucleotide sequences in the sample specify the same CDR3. CDR3 nucleotides: TGCGCCAGCAGCCAAGATCCCGGTGGAAACACCATATATTTT. As protein: CASSQDPGGNTIYF. The rearrangement uses TRBV4-1 and TRBJ1-3; D remains unclear. The CDR3 spans 14 residues. Trimming pared 0 bases from V and 3 bases from J, leaving 6 bases between. CDR1 MGHRA and CDR2 YSYEKL come from the germline V gene.

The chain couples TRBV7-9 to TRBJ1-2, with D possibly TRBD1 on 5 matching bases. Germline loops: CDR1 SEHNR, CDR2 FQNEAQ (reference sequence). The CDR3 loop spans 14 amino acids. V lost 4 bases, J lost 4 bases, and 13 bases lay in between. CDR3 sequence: CASSSQQGSYGYTF. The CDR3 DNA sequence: TGTGCCAGCAGCTCACAGCAGGGTTCCTATGGCTACACCTTC. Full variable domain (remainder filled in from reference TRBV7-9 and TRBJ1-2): DTGVSQNPRHKITKRGQNVTFRCDPISEHNRLYWYRQTLGQGPEFLTYFQNEAQLEKSRLLSDRFSAERPKGSFSTLEIQRTEQGDSAMYLCASSSQQGSYGYTFGSGTRLTVV.

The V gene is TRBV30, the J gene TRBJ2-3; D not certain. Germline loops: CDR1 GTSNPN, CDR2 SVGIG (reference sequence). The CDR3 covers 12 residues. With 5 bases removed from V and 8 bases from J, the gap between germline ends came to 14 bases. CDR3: CAWANPPITQYF. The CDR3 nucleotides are TGTGCCTGGGCCAATCCCCCGATTACGCAGTATTTT.

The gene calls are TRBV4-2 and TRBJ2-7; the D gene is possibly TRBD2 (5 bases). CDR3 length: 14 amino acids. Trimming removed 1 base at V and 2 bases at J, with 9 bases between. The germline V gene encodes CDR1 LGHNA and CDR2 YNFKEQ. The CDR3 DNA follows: TGTGCCAGCAGCCAAGGGGCGGGTACCTACGAGCAGTACTTC. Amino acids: CASSQGAGTYEQYF.

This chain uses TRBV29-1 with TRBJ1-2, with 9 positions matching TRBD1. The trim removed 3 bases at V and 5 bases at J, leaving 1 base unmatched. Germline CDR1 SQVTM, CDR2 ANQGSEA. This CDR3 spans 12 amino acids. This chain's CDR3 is CSVDGQGYGYTF. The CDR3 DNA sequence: TGCAGCGTTGACGGACAGGGGTATGGCTACACCTTC. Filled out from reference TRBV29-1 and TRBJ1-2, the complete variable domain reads SAVISQKPSRDICQRGTSLTIQCQVDSQVTMMFWYRQQPGQSLTLIATANQGSEATYESGFVIDKFPISRPNLTFSTLTVSNMSPEDSSIYLCSVDGQGYGYTFGSGTRLTVV.

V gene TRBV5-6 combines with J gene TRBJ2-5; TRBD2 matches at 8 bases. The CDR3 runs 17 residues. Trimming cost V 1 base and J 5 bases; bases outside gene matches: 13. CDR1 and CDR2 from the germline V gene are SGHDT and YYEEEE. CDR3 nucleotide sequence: TGTGCCAGCAGCTTGTTCTCGGGACTAGTCGGTGGGGAGACCCAGTACTTC. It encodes CASSLFSGLVGGETQYF. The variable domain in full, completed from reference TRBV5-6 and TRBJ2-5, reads DAGVTQSPTHLIKTRGQQVTLRCSPKSGHDTVSWYQQALGQGPQFIFQYYEEEERQRGNFPDRFSGHQFPNYSSELNVNALLLGDSALYLCASSLFSGLVGGETQYFGPGTRLLVL.

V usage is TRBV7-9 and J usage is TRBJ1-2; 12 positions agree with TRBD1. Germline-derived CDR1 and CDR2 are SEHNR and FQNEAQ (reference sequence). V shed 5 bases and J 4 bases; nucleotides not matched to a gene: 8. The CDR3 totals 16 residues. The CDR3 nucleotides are TGTGCCAGCAGCAAGGGGGACAGGGGGCCCCTCTATGGCTACACCTTC. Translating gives CASSKGDRGPLYGYTF.

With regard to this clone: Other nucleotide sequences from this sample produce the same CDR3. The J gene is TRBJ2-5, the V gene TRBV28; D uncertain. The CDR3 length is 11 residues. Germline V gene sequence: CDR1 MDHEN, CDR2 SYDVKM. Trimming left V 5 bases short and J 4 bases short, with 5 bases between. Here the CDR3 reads CASSPRETQYF. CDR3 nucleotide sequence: TGTGCCAGCAGTCCTAGAGAGACCCAGTACTTC.

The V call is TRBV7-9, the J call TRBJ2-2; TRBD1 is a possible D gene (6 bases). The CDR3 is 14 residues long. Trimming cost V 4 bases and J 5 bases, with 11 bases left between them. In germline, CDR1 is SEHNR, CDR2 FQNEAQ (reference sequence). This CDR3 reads CASSSLGATGELFF. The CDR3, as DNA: TGTGCCAGCAGCTCCCTGGGGGCGACCGGGGAGCTGTTTTTT.

CDR3 sequence (DNA): TGTGCCTGGAGTGTAAGGGGGAGCGGCTATGCCAAAAACATTCAGTACTTC. This sequence encodes CAWSVRGSGYAKNIQYF. This chain joins TRBV30 and TRBJ2-4; D is possibly TRBD1 (6 bases). Trimming cost V 0 bases and J 1 base, with 16 bases left between them. This CDR3 spans 17 amino acids. Germline V gene data show CDR1 as GTSNPN and CDR2 as SVGIG (reference sequence). Complete variable domain (other parts from reference TRBV30 and TRBJ2-4): SQTIHQWPATLVQPVGSPLSLECTVEGTSNPNLYWYRQAAGRGLQLLFYSVGIGQISSEVPQNLSASRPQDRQFILSSKKLLLSDSGFYLCAWSVRGSGYAKNIQYFGAGTRLSVL.

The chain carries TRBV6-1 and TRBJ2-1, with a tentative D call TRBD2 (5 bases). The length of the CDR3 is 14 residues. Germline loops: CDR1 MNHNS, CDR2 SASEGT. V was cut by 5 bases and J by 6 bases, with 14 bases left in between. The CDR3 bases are TGTGCCAGCAGTTCTCATGGGGAGAGCAATGAGCAGTTCTTC. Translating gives CASSSHGESNEQFF.

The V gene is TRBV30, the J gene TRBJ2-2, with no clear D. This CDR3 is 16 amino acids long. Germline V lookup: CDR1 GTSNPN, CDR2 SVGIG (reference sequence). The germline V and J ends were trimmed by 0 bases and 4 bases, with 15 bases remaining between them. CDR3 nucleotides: TGTGCCTGGAGTGTTACGACCGACCAAGTCACCGGGGAGCTGTTTTTT. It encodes CAWSVTTDQVTGELFF.

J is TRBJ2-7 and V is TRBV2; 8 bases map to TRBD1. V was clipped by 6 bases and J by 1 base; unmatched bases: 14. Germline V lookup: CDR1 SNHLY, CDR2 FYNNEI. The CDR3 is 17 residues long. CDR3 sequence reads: CASSGGQGLPGSYEQYF. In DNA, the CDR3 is TGTGCCAGCAGCGGAGGACAGGGACTCCCGGGGTCCTACGAGCAGTACTTC.

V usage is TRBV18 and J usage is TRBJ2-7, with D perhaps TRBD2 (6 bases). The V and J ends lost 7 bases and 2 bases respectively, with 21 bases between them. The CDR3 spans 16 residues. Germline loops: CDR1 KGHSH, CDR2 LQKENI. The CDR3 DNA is TGTGCCAGCTTCACCGACGGGGGAGATAGGACCTACGAGCAGTACTTC. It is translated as CASFTDGGDRTYEQYF.